The 20 T cell receptor beta chains presented below share a single source sample, sequenced in a study of T cells in Graves' hyperthyroidism and ophthalmopathy (dated by TCRdb to the late 2010s). The library was obtained by multiplex PCR. Sequenced using an Illumina HiSeq 2000. The TCR beta CDR3 regions were amplified from the RNA transcripts. For the first round of RT-PCR on the TCR CDR3, the HTBI primer set was used together with the Qiagen OneStep RT-PCR kit. TCRdb reanalyzed the raw reads on its own, using fastp at Q25 for trimming and MiXCR for clone calling, and kept in-frame beta chains. All rows with the same CDR3 protein become a single entry with the most common DNA and genes. The sample profile shows hundreds of thousands of distinct CDR3 sequences; around 20% of them were found once. Around 15% of the sample lies in the top ten. The material sequenced was blood. Receptors were obtained from a woman between 50 and 59 years old with Graves' hyperthyroidism that later progressed to Graves' ophthalmopathy.

There are a few counts of this clonotype. The chain has TRBV7-9 and TRBJ2-7; 10 nucleotides agree with TRBD2. The CDR3 is 15 amino acids. CDR1 is SEHNR, CDR2 FQNEAQ, per germline (reference sequence). V lost 2 bases and J lost 2; bases outside the gene matches: 3. The CDR3 bases are TGTGCCAGCAGCTTAATAAGCGGGGGGGCCTACGAGCAGTACTTC. Amino acid sequence: CASSLISGGAYEQYF.

The chain couples TRBV29-1 to TRBJ1-2, with TRBD1 matching 9 bases. CDR3 length equals 14 residues. J was trimmed by 5 bases and V by 0 bases; bases with no gene match: 4. In germline, CDR1 is SQVTM, CDR2 ANQGSEA. The CDR3 protein is CSVEDRTGVYGYTF. The CDR3 region has the DNA TGCAGCGTTGAAGATAGGACAGGGGTGTATGGCTACACCTTC.

This clonotype was counted ten times or more. The chain carries TRBV30 and TRBJ2-1; D might be TRBD1 or TRBD2, each matching 5 bases. CDR1 is GTSNPN and CDR2 is SVGIG in the germline V gene (reference sequence). Trimming took off 3 bases at V and 1 base at J, with 13 bases between the two ends. CDR3 length equals 15 residues. The CDR3 is CAWSDYRNSYNEQFF. As DNA, the CDR3 is TGTGCCTGGAGCGACTACAGGAATTCCTACAATGAGCAGTTCTTC. The full variable domain, completed using reference TRBV30 and TRBJ2-1, is SQTIHQWPATLVQPVGSPLSLECTVEGTSNPNLYWYRQAAGRGLQLLFYSVGIGQISSEVPQNLSASRPQDRQFILSSKKLLLSDSGFYLCAWSDYRNSYNEQFFGPGTRLTVL.

In its sample, this clonotype was seen a few times. This sequence joins TRBV9 and TRBJ2-2; no definite D call. The CDR3 has 12 residues. Trimming shortened V by 0 bases and J by 5 bases, and 2 bases separated the two germline ends. Germline CDR1 and CDR2: SGDLS and YYNGEE. DNA of the CDR3: TGTGCCAGCAGCGTAGCTACCGGGGAGCTGTTTTTT. Encoded protein: CASSVATGELFF.

The chain uses TRBV24-1 and TRBJ2-3; D remains ambiguous. In germline, CDR1 is KGHDR, CDR2 SFDVKD. V was trimmed by 4 bases and J by 4 bases, leaving 5 bases between them. CDR3 length equals 12 residues. The CDR3 loop reads CATSDAADTQYF. The CDR3 DNA reads TGTGCCACCAGTGACGCAGCAGATACGCAGTATTTT.

The V call is TRBV7-2, the J call TRBJ1-2; no clear D. This CDR3 is built from 14 residues. Trimming removed 5 bases from V and 2 bases from J, with 12 bases in between. Germline CDR1 SGHTA, CDR2 FQGNSA. In nucleotides, the CDR3 is TGTGCCAGCAGCCTGAGGGCGGCGAACTATGGCTACACCTTC. This encodes CASSLRAANYGYTF.

This clonotype has a single count. The rearrangement joins TRBV29-1 to TRBJ1-4, with unresolved D. The CDR3 contains 14 residues. V was shortened by 5 bases and J by 0 bases, with 10 bases between the two germline ends. Germline lookup yields CDR1 SQVTM and CDR2 ANQGSEA. CDR3 nucleotides: TGCAGCGTTTGTCTACAGCCAACTAATGAAAAACTGTTTTTT. The encoded protein is CSVCLQPTNEKLFF.

The J gene is TRBJ2-1, the V gene TRBV7-8; the D gene is possibly TRBD2 (5 bases). The ends were cut back, 5 bases at V and 4 bases at J, with 21 bases in the middle. The CDR3 has 17 amino acids. The germline gives CDR1 SGHVS, CDR2 FQNEAQ. The CDR3 DNA is TGTGCCAGCAGCAACCCGAGGACCCCGGGAAGATACAATGAGCAGTTCTTC. Translating it yields CASSNPRTPGRYNEQFF.

The chain couples TRBV20-1 to TRBJ2-3; 8 nucleotides line up with TRBD2. V shed 3 bases and J 2 bases; nucleotides not matched to a gene: 7. The CDR3 sequence is 15 residues long. Germline lookup yields CDR1 DFQATT and CDR2 SNEGSKA (reference sequence). The CDR3 bases are TGCAGTGCTAGGAAAGCGGGGGAATCCACAGATACGCAGTATTTT. Translating gives CSARKAGESTDTQYF.

This clonotype was detected ten times or more. This rearrangement joins TRBV2 to TRBJ1-1, with D uncertain. The CDR3 has 13 residues. V lost 7 bases and J lost 1, with 10 bases in between. Germline V gene sequence: CDR1 SNHLY, CDR2 FYNNEI. The CDR3 DNA reads as TGTGCCAGCAAGGGTTATGGGAACACTGAAGCTTTCTTT. As protein: CASKGYGNTEAFF.

The chain combines TRBV20-1 with TRBJ2-3, with 10 nucleotides matching TRBD2. The CDR3 extends over 17 amino acids. The J segment lost 0 bases and the V segment lost 3 bases, leaving 9 bases of the junction unmatched. The V gene's germline CDR1 is DFQATT and CDR2 SNEGSKA (reference sequence). The CDR3 bases are TGCAGTGCTAGTACCGGGACTAGCGTCTCTAGCACAGATACGCAGTATTTT. It encodes CSASTGTSVSSTDTQYF.

This clonotype was seen more than once but under ten times. The rearrangement links TRBV5-1 to TRBJ2-1; 7 positions agree with TRBD1. V was pared by 0 bases and J by 4 bases, with 7 bases of the junction left unmatched. The CDR3 loop spans 16 amino acids. The germline CDR1 and CDR2 sequences are SGHRS and YFSETQ. Here the CDR3 DNA reads TGCGCCAGCAGCTTGGAACCGGGACAGTTTTACAATGAGCAGTTCTTC. Residues: CASSLEPGQFYNEQFF.

This clonotype was picked up a small number of times. The gene calls are TRBV6-2 or TRBV6-3 and TRBJ2-3, with no clear D. The germline CDR1 and CDR2 sequences are MNHEY and SVGEGT. V lost 6 bases and J 6 bases, leaving 19 bases between the germline ends. The CDR3 contains 15 residues. CDR3 residues: CASRRPPDGSDTQYF. As DNA, the CDR3 is TGTGCCAGCAGGCGACCCCCTGATGGGTCGGATACGCAGTATTTT.

The V gene is TRBV9, the J gene TRBJ1-3; no clear D gene. The V end lost 4 bases, the J end lost 0 bases, and 11 bases lay between the germline ends. Germline CDR1 and CDR2: SGDLS and YYNGEE. The CDR3 length is 15 residues. CDR3 protein: CASSSGRGSGNTIYF. The CDR3 DNA sequence: TGTGCCAGCAGCTCCGGACGGGGCTCTGGAAACACCATATATTTT.

This clonotype was seen a handful of times. V usage is TRBV9 and J usage is TRBJ2-3; D remains ambiguous. Between the trimmed V and J ends, which lost 2 bases and 2 bases, there was a span of 15 bases. Germline assignment: CDR1 SGDLS and CDR2 YYNGEE. The CDR3 is 16 amino acids. CDR3 sequence: CASSVEVAGITDTQYF. CDR3 bases: TGTGCCAGCAGCGTTGAGGTAGCCGGAATCACAGATACGCAGTATTTT. Looking up the rest from reference TRBV9 and TRBJ2-3 gives the full variable domain: DSGVTQTPKHLITATGQRVTLRCSPRSGDLSVYWYQQSLDQGLQFLIQYYNGEERAKGNILERFSAQQFPDLHSELNLSSLELGDSALYFCASSVEVAGITDTQYFGPGTRLTVL.

This chain uses TRBV7-9 with TRBJ2-2, with D maybe TRBD2 (5 bases). The CDR3 covers 15 residues. In germline, CDR1 is SEHNR, CDR2 FQNEAQ (reference sequence). V lost 1 base to trimming and J lost 4 bases, with 10 bases between them. This CDR3 is CASSLGGESTGELFF. For the CDR3, the DNA is TGTGCCAGCAGCTTAGGGGGAGAGAGCACCGGGGAGCTGTTTTTT. Looking up the rest from reference TRBV7-9 and TRBJ2-2 gives the full variable domain: DTGVSQNPRHKITKRGQNVTFRCDPISEHNRLYWYRQTLGQGPEFLTYFQNEAQLEKSRLLSDRFSAERPKGSFSTLEIQRTEQGDSAMYLCASSLGGESTGELFFGEGSRLTVL.

This chain connects TRBV5-4 to TRBJ1-1; TRBD1 might be the D (5 bases). Germline CDR1 reads SGHNT; CDR2 reads YYREEE (reference sequence). The CDR3 sequence is 16 residues long. Between the trimmed V and J ends, which lost 4 bases and 5 bases, there was a span of 21 bases. The CDR3 reads CASSNWDGIRRTEAFF. The CDR3 bases are TGTGCCAGCAGCAACTGGGACGGAATAAGGAGGACTGAAGCTTTCTTT.

This clonotype turned up a few times. The V gene is TRBV3-1, the J gene TRBJ2-6, with D possibly matching TRBD1 (5 bases). V was clipped by 2 bases and J by 0 bases, with 11 bases between them. The CDR3 extends over 17 amino acids. Per the germline V gene, CDR1 is LGHDT and CDR2 is YNNKEL (reference sequence). This CDR3 reads CASSQRPDISGANVLTF. The DNA for the CDR3 is TGTGCCAGCAGCCAAAGGCCGGACATCTCTGGGGCCAACGTCCTGACTTTC. The full variable domain, its missing parts supplied by reference TRBV3-1 and TRBJ2-6, is DTAVSQTPKYLVTQMGNDKSIKCEQNLGHDTMYWYKQDSKKFLKIMFSYNNKELIINETVPNRFSPKSPDKAHLNLHINSLELGDSAVYFCASSQRPDISGANVLTFGAGSRLTVL.

This clonotype was picked up many times. The chain joins TRBV18 to TRBJ2-5, with D possibly TRBD1 on 5 matching bases. The V and J ends lost 5 bases and 2 bases respectively, with 9 bases between them. CDR3 length: 13 amino acids. Germline loops: CDR1 KGHSH, CDR2 LQKENI. The CDR3 here is CASSSDSQETQYF. CDR3 nucleotide sequence: TGTGCCAGCTCATCTGACAGTCAAGAGACCCAGTACTTC.

This rearrangement joins TRBV7-3 to TRBJ2-1; TRBD2 agrees at 10 bases. This CDR3 region has 16 residues. In germline, CDR1 is SGHTA, CDR2 FQGTGA. J lost 9 bases, V lost 8 bases, and 16 bases had no gene match. The CDR3 reads CASGLLAGAPATEQFF. The CDR3 coding sequence is TGTGCCAGCGGCCTCCTAGCGGGGGCCCCGGCCACTGAGCAGTTCTTC.